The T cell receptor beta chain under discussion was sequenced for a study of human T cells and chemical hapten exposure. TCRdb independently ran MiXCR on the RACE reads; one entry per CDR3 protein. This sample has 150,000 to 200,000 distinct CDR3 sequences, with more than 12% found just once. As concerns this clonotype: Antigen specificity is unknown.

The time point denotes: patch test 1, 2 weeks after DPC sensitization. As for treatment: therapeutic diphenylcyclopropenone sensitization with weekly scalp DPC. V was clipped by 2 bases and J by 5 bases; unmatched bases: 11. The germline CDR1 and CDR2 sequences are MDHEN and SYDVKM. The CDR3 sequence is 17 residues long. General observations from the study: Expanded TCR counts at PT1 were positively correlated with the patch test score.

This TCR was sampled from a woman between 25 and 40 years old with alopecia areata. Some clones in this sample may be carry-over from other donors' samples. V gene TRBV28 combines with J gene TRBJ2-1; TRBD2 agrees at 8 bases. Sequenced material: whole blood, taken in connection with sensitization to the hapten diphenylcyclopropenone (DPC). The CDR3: CASSLRTLAGSNNEQFF. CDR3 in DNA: TGTGCCAGCAGTTTACGTACCTTAGCGGGGAGCAACAATGAGCAGTTCTTC.